Presented here are 11 T cell receptor beta chains from one specimen sequenced in a study of blood T cell repertoires in COVID-19. TCRdb's copy holds only in-frame clones and misses some; the assay was immunoSEQ multiplex PCR. The sample has some 170,000 clones, over 75% seen once. The sample consisted of PBMCs or T cells enriched from blood (not recorded which). The receptors come from a human donor with acute COVID-19. The donor label of this sample is uncertain.

The rearrangement uses TRBV11-3 and TRBJ2-7; perhaps TRBD1 as D (6 bases). Germline V gene data show CDR1 as SGHNT and CDR2 as YENEEA. The V end was cut by 5 bases, the J end by 6 bases, with 17 bases between. The CDR3 runs to 14 residues. CDR3 nucleotides: TGTGCCAGCAGCGCTACAGGGTTTGATCGCGAGCAGTACTTC. Residues: CASSATGFDREQYF.

The chain recombines TRBV19 with TRBJ2-7, with a weak D call TRBD1 (6 bases). The CDR3 has 15 residues. Looked up from germline, CDR1 is LNHDA and CDR2 is SQIVND (reference sequence). V shed 9 bases and J shed 0 bases, with 18 bases lying between them. CDR3 nucleotide sequence: TGTGCCAGCAGCCCCTCAGGGGCGAGCTCCTACGAGCAGTACTTC. Protein sequence: CASSPSGASSYEQYF.

The gene calls are TRBV9 and TRBJ2-1, with a possible D match to TRBD1 (5 bases). The germline V and J ends were trimmed by 0 bases and 5 bases, with 15 bases remaining between them. The CDR3 spans 16 residues. Germline CDR1 reads SGDLS; CDR2 reads YYNGEE. CDR3: CASSVEGRGVNNEQFF. The CDR3, as DNA: TGTGCCAGCAGCGTAGAGGGAAGGGGCGTCAACAATGAGCAGTTCTTC.

On this clone: Its ends do not fully match the called genes, so a read error is possible. Within the sample, other DNA sequences also encode this same CDR3. The chain carries TRBV7-2 and TRBJ2-1; TRBD2 aligns across 9 bases. The V gene's germline CDR1 is SGHTA and CDR2 FQGNSA. The CDR3 length is 16 residues. In DNA, the CDR3 is TGTGCCAGCAGCCTGATTATTAGCGGGGGAGACAATGAGCAATTCTTC. Protein product: CASSLIISGGDNEQFF.

The chain uses TRBV4-2 and TRBJ1-1; D gene unclear. Germline values: CDR1 LGHNA, CDR2 YNFKEQ. The ends were cut back, 3 bases at V and 6 bases at J, with 14 bases in the middle. The CDR3 sequence is 14 residues long. In DNA, the CDR3 is TGTGCCAGCAGCCATGGAAGGGAGGTTCCTGAAGCTTTCTTT. This codes for CASSHGREVPEAFF.

This chain connects TRBV5-1 to TRBJ2-1, with D perhaps matching TRBD2 (6 bases). There are 15 residues in the CDR3. Germline CDR1 and CDR2: SGHRS and YFSETQ. Trimming pared 2 bases from V and 4 bases from J, leaving 13 bases between. Here the CDR3 reads CASSFGAGIYNEQFF. For the CDR3, the DNA is TGCGCCAGCAGCTTTGGGGCGGGGATTTACAATGAGCAGTTCTTC.

This sequence joins TRBV15 and TRBJ2-3; D is unclear. Germline assignment: CDR1 LNHNV and CDR2 YYDKDF (reference sequence). V lost 0 bases and J lost 6, with 7 bases in between. The CDR3 loop spans 13 amino acids. CDR3 coding DNA: TGTGCCACCAGCAGAGATTTGGAGGATACGCAGTATTTT. Amino acid sequence: CATSRDLEDTQYF.

This chain connects TRBV7-9 to TRBJ1-6; the D is unclear. From germline, CDR1 is SEHNR and CDR2 FQNEAQ (reference sequence). Trimming took 2 bases from V and 8 from J, leaving 10 bases between them. The CDR3 has 14 amino acids. The CDR3 bases are TGTGCCAGCAGCTTATTGGAGGGCGATTCACCCCTCCACTTT. This encodes CASSLLEGDSPLHF.

V gene TRBV30 combines with J gene TRBJ1-1, with D possibly being TRBD1 (6 bases). V was pared by 3 bases and J by 4 bases, with 12 bases between. CDR1 is GTSNPN, CDR2 SVGIG, per germline (reference sequence). The CDR3 is 13 amino acids. The CDR3 DNA sequence: TGTGCCTGGAGAAGGGGGTTCAGCACTGAAGCTTTCTTT. Its translation is CAWRRGFSTEAFF. The full variable domain, with the rest looked up from reference TRBV30 and TRBJ1-1, is SQTIHQWPATLVQPVGSPLSLECTVEGTSNPNLYWYRQAAGRGLQLLFYSVGIGQISSEVPQNLSASRPQDRQFILSSKKLLLSDSGFYLCAWRRGFSTEAFFGQGTRLTVV.

The rearrangement uses TRBV5-1 and TRBJ1-1, with D unclear. Germline CDR1 and CDR2: SGHRS and YFSETQ. The CDR3 is made up of 13 amino acids. V was pared by 7 bases and J by 4 bases, with 14 bases between. The CDR3: CASGLEPGTEAFF. The CDR3, as DNA: TGCGCCAGCGGACTGGAGCCGGGCACTGAAGCTTTCTTT.

V usage is TRBV2 and J usage is TRBJ2-1; 8 bases agree with TRBD1. With 7 bases clipped from V and 4 bases from J, the junction kept 6 bases outside the gene matches. The V gene's germline CDR1 is SNHLY and CDR2 FYNNEI. The CDR3 contains 14 residues. This CDR3 reads CASTRTGQYNEQFF. CDR3 in DNA: TGTGCCAGCACAAGGACAGGGCAATACAATGAGCAGTTCTTC.